This paragraph covers one T cell receptor beta chain sequence. Its antigen is still unknown. The sample comes from a study of post-analysis software for immune sequencing data. Overall study: The cohort encompassed relapsing-remitting, secondary progressive and progressive-relapsing multiple sclerosis disease courses. Study observations and caveats: About 5 TRBV segments (TRBV5-6, TRBV5-1 and TRBV20-1 among them) occurred more frequently in patients than in controls. Comparison with controls showed significantly lower normalized Chao1 diversity in multiple sclerosis patients. Strong co-clustering by F measure was evident for samples that had been prepared in the same batch.

This CDR3 comprises 13 residues. After removal of 10 bases from V and 0 bases from J, the junction contained 1 base not matched to a gene. Germline V lookup: CDR1 LNHDA, CDR2 SQIVND (reference sequence). TCR beta cDNA libraries had unique molecular identifiers. The source material, about 0.95 to 10 million T cells, gave rise to 500,000 or so cDNA molecules. TCRdb fed the PCR reads into MiXCR, producing one record per CDR3 protein. The sample holds roughly 400,000 distinct CDR3 sequences; roughly 38% are singletons and the top ten take approximately 7.7%. This receptor was taken from a girl aged 2 to 9 with multiple sclerosis. The V gene is TRBV19, the J gene TRBJ2-3; the match to TRBD2 covers 10 bases. Sample: blood. CDR3 sequence: CAMTSGSTDTQYF. The CDR3 bases are TGTGCCATGACTAGCGGGAGCACAGATACGCAGTATTTT.